The 24 T cell receptor beta chains in this list originate from one sample, sequenced in a study of blood T cell repertoires in COVID-19 (dated by TCRdb to the early 2020s). Libraries were constructed by the immunoSEQ multiplex PCR assay. TCRdb provides this immuneACCESS table in a form limited to in-frame rearrangements. Some clones are lacking; in checked studies, under half of them reflect an unresolved V gene, and why the rest are absent is not known. In this sample the table shows approximately 280,000 clones, roughly 90% of which occur a single time. About 4.6% of the sample rests with the top ten. Input material: peripheral blood. All receptors come from a middle-aged man with acute or convalescent COVID-19.

The sample holds one count of this clone. This CDR3 is CASTTRGGTTYEQYF. The CDR3 DNA sequence: TGTGCCAGCACCACCCGGGGAGGTACCACCTACGAGCAGTACTTC. The rearrangement links TRBV25-1 to TRBJ2-7; weak D call: TRBD2 (6 bases). From germline, CDR1 is MGHDK and CDR2 SYGVNS. V lost 7 bases to trimming and J lost 2 bases, with 18 bases between them. The CDR3 covers 15 residues.

The chain recombines TRBV5-1 with TRBJ2-7; TRBD2 is a possible D gene (5 bases). The CDR3 is 16 amino acids. V was trimmed by 4 bases and J by 4 bases, leaving 21 bases between them. Germline assignment: CDR1 SGHRS and CDR2 YFSETQ. The CDR3 loop is CASSLVTLADPYEQYF. CDR3 sequence (DNA): TGCGCCAGCAGCCTCGTAACCCTAGCCGACCCGTACGAGCAGTACTTC.

The V call is TRBV11-3, the J call TRBJ2-7; no clear D gene. Germline CDR1 is SGHNT and CDR2 is YENEEA. The CDR3 length is 14 residues. Trimming pared 0 bases from V and 4 bases from J, leaving 10 bases between. The CDR3 DNA reads as TGTGCCAGCAGCTTAGATTCCCGAGGTTACGAGCAGTACTTC. Translating gives CASSLDSRGYEQYF.

CDR3 bases: TGTGCCAGCAGCCCCCATGCCCAGGGGACCTGGGATGGCTACACCTTC. Protein product: CASSPHAQGTWDGYTF. J is TRBJ1-2 and V is TRBV4-2; tentative D call: TRBD1 (6 bases). Trimming took off 4 bases at V and 6 bases at J, with 21 bases between the two ends. The CDR3 is 16 amino acids. Germline CDR1 and CDR2: LGHNA and YNFKEQ.

The rearrangement joins TRBV5-1 to TRBJ2-1; 9 nucleotides agree with TRBD2. This CDR3 is 15 amino acids long. J lost 7 bases, V lost 4 bases, and 9 bases had no gene match. Germline V CDR1 and CDR2: SGHRS, YFSETQ. Here the CDR3 reads CASSAVGGGGNEQFF. CDR3 sequence (DNA): TGCGCCAGCAGCGCGGTTGGCGGGGGGGGTAATGAGCAGTTCTTC.

The CDR3, as DNA: TGTGCCAGCAGTCTAGCGGGGAACACCGGGGAGCTGTTTTTT. It yields the protein CASSLAGNTGELFF. V is TRBV6-5 and J is TRBJ2-2; 8 positions agree with TRBD2. Germline-derived CDR1 and CDR2 are MNHEY and SVGAGI. This CDR3 is built from 14 residues. Trimming at V came to 5 bases and at J to 1 base, leaving 0 bases not matched to a gene.

V gene TRBV2 combines with J gene TRBJ1-4, with D unresolved. The CDR3 has 14 residues. Germline V gene data show CDR1 as SNHLY and CDR2 as FYNNEI. Trimming took 8 bases from V and 4 from J, leaving 14 bases between them. Written as DNA, the CDR3 is TGTGCCAGCGGTTACAGAGACGGTAATGAAAAACTGTTTTTT. This translates into CASGYRDGNEKLFF.

The chain employs TRBV4-2 and TRBJ2-3, with 11 bases lining up with TRBD2. The CDR3 spans 16 residues. V lost 4 bases, J lost 5 bases, and 8 bases stayed unmatched. In germline, CDR1 is LGHNA, CDR2 YNFKEQ. CDR3 nucleotide sequence: TGTGCCAGCAGCCCGCTAGCGGGGGGCGGGTTAGATACGCAGTATTTT. Its translation is CASSPLAGGGLDTQYF.

This chain links TRBV27 with TRBJ2-7; 8 nucleotides agree with TRBD1. Germline values: CDR1 MNHEY, CDR2 SMNVEV (reference sequence). CDR3 length: 14 amino acids. V shed 3 bases, J shed 0 bases, and the junction held 1 base outside the gene matches. The CDR3 region has the DNA TGTGCCAGCAGTTTCAGGGGGCCCTCCTACGAGCAGTACTTC. It translates to CASSFRGPSYEQYF.

The chain joins TRBV10-1 to TRBJ2-7, with D perhaps TRBD1 (5 bases). Germline assignment: CDR1 WNHNN and CDR2 SYGVQD (reference sequence). CDR3 length: 13 amino acids. Trimming stripped 2 bases from V and 4 bases from J, with 9 bases between. The CDR3 protein is CASSEVGQYEQYF. For the CDR3, the DNA is TGCGCCAGCAGTGAGGTGGGGCAGTACGAGCAGTACTTC.

The chain has TRBV5-1 and TRBJ1-4; TRBD1 aligns across 8 bases. Germline CDR1 is SGHRS and CDR2 is YFSETQ. V gave up 0 bases and J gave up 8 bases; unmatched junction bases: 6. The length of the CDR3 is 15 residues. The CDR3 sequence is CASSLAGGGTEKLFF. The CDR3 DNA reads as TGCGCCAGCAGCTTGGCAGGGGGCGGAACCGAAAAACTGTTTTTT.

The chain has TRBV21-1 and TRBJ2-7; the table assigns TRBD2, which was not confirmed against the DNA. TRBV21-1 is listed as a pseudogene. This CDR3 has 15 amino acids. The CDR3 DNA is TGTGCCAGCAGCAAAGTGGGGACTTCAGCCTACGAGCAGTACTTC. Translated: CASSKVGTSAYEQYF.

V gene TRBV10-3 combines with J gene TRBJ2-1, with 7 bases aligning to TRBD1. Trimming removed 4 bases from V and 2 bases from J; junction bases left unmatched: 5. This CDR3 has 15 residues. Germline CDR1 reads ENHRY; CDR2 reads SYGVKD. CDR3 DNA sequence: TGTGCCATCAGTGTAGGGCAGGGGGCCTACAATGAGCAGTTCTTC. Translated: CAISVGQGAYNEQFF.

The rearrangement joins TRBV9 to TRBJ2-3, with 9 bases aligning to TRBD2. Germline V CDR1 and CDR2: SGDLS, YYNGEE. V was pared by 0 bases and J by 4 bases, with 0 bases of the junction left unmatched. This CDR3 region has 14 residues. CDR3 sequence (DNA): TGTGCCAGCAGCGTAGGGACTAGCGCAGATACGCAGTATTTT. This codes for CASSVGTSADTQYF.

Remarks on this clone: Other DNA sequences in the same sample also yield this CDR3. The genes are TRBV25-1 and TRBJ1-3; no definite D call. Germline V gene data show CDR1 as MGHDK and CDR2 as SYGVNS. Trimming shortened V by 3 bases and J by 0 bases, and 6 bases separated the two germline ends. The CDR3 length is 14 residues. Here the CDR3 DNA reads TGTGCCAGCAGTGACGGGTTCTCTGGAAACACCATATATTTT. Encoded protein: CASSDGFSGNTIYF.

This chain joins TRBV6-2 or TRBV6-3 and TRBJ1-2; the match to TRBD1 covers 9 bases. Germline loops: CDR1 MNHEY, CDR2 SVGEGT. The V segment lost 5 bases and the J segment 5 bases; nucleotides outside the gene matches: 6. This CDR3 is 14 amino acids long. The CDR3 DNA reads as TGTGCCAGCAGTGCCGGGACAGGGTTGTATGGCTACACCTTC. This encodes CASSAGTGLYGYTF.

The rearrangement joins TRBV30 to TRBJ1-4; perhaps TRBD1 as D (6 bases). The CDR3 is 13 residues long. The V and J ends lost 1 base and 4 bases respectively, with 7 bases between them. Germline CDR1 is GTSNPN and CDR2 is SVGIG (reference sequence). The CDR3 loop is CAWSGTVNEKLFF. The CDR3 DNA sequence: TGTGCCTGGAGTGGGACAGTTAATGAAAAACTGTTTTTT.

The chain is built from TRBV7-9 and TRBJ1-6, with D perhaps matching TRBD1 (5 bases). Trimming stripped 5 bases from V and 10 bases from J, with 12 bases between. This CDR3 region has 13 residues. Germline V gene lookup returns CDR1 SEHNR and CDR2 FQNEAQ (reference sequence). The CDR3 region has the DNA TGTGCCAGCAGCCTTGGGGGGGAATCACCCCTCCACTTT. Amino acid sequence: CASSLGGESPLHF.

This rearrangement joins TRBV12-3 or TRBV12-4 to TRBJ2-7, with a weak D call TRBD1 (6 bases). Trimming shortened V by 3 bases and J by 4 bases, and 10 bases separated the two germline ends. CDR3 length: 13 amino acids. CDR3 amino acids: CASSLDSPYEQYF. CDR3 in DNA: TGTGCCAGCAGTTTGGACAGTCCTTACGAGCAGTACTTC.

The chain employs TRBV5-1 and TRBJ1-1; no reliable D call. The CDR3 has 14 amino acids. Trimming shortened V by 4 bases and J by 0 bases, and 10 bases separated the two germline ends. Looked up from germline, CDR1 is SGHRS and CDR2 is YFSETQ. This chain's CDR3 is CASSGGRMNTEAFF. CDR3 sequence (DNA): TGCGCCAGCAGCGGTGGGCGCATGAACACTGAAGCTTTCTTT.

The chain joins TRBV28 to TRBJ1-6; D is ambiguous. Germline loops: CDR1 MDHEN, CDR2 SYDVKM. CDR3 length: 17 amino acids. V was trimmed by 5 bases and J by 8 bases, leaving 22 bases between them. The CDR3 sequence is CASSRGSGSGGHSPLHF. The CDR3 DNA reads TGTGCCAGCAGTCGAGGGTCCGGATCGGGAGGGCATTCACCCCTCCACTTT.

This clone appeared a single time. The chain has TRBV5-1 and TRBJ1-4; 10 bases map to TRBD1. V gave up 4 bases and J gave up 8 bases; unmatched junction bases: 8. Germline values: CDR1 SGHRS, CDR2 YFSETQ. The CDR3 consists of 15 residues. This CDR3 reads CASSRLGTGVEKLFF. DNA for the CDR3: TGCGCCAGCAGCCGCCTCGGGACAGGGGTCGAAAAACTGTTTTTT.

The V and J genes are TRBV9 and TRBJ2-3; a weak D match, TRBD2 (5 bases). CDR1 SGDLS and CDR2 YYNGEE come from the germline V gene. This CDR3 has 13 amino acids. Trimming removed 3 bases at V and 2 bases at J, with 7 bases between. The CDR3 DNA is TGTGCCAGCAGCGACGGGAACACAGATACGCAGTATTTT. Translation: CASSDGNTDTQYF.

This rearrangement joins TRBV9 to TRBJ2-3; TRBD1 agrees at 10 bases. The length of the CDR3 is 16 residues. J was trimmed by 4 bases and V by 3 bases; bases with no gene match: 8. CDR1 SGDLS and CDR2 YYNGEE come from the germline V gene. CDR3 bases: TGTGCCAGCAGCGCGAAGACAGGGGGCGAGTCAGATACGCAGTATTTT. It translates to CASSAKTGGESDTQYF.